This T cell receptor beta chain was recovered during a study of blood T cell repertoires in COVID-19. At the level of the study: The origin of the acute and convalescent COVID-19 samples was the United States, Italy and Spain. Sources were T cells, B-cell-depleted T cells, or PBMCs; the material itself was cDNA or gDNA.

In this sample, this clone turned up once. With 9 bases removed from V and 1 base from J, the gap between germline ends came to 14 bases. The V gene's germline CDR1 is LNHDA and CDR2 SQIVND (reference sequence). This CDR3 is built from 14 residues. TCRdb keeps only in-frame clones here, not all; method: immunoSEQ multiplex PCR. The table has approximately 130,000 clones, about 77% seen once. The sequence derives from an older man with acute or convalescent COVID-19. V gene TRBV19 combines with J gene TRBJ2-3, with D possibly being TRBD1 (7 bases). Sequencing was performed on peripheral blood. The CDR3 spells CASRARGGTDTQYF. For the CDR3, the DNA is TGTGCCAGCCGAGCCAGGGGGGGCACAGATACGCAGTATTTT.